The clone carrying this T cell receptor (beta chain) was counted at least ten times. The CDR3 runs 16 residues. Trimming at V came to 2 bases and at J to 7 bases, leaving 8 bases not matched to a gene. Germline loops: CDR1 MGHRA, CDR2 YSYEKL. Primed by a sample-barcoded 5' primer and a J-beta primer mix, a second PCR proceeded for about 6 to 11 cycles. Each CDR3 protein gets one entry after TCRdb re-called the 5' RACE reads with MiXCR. Of more than 1 million distinct CDR3 sequences in the sample, 35% to 50% were seen once. Drawn from each donor were roughly 10 milliliters of peripheral blood. These data are taken from a study of blood T cells in healthy people across ages.

The receptor comes from a woman aged 60 to 75 in good health. The specimen was blood. The rearrangement uses TRBV4-1 and TRBJ1-6, with TRBD1 matching 7 bases. CDR3 sequence reads: CASSQQDRTKNSPLHF. CDR3 DNA: TGCGCCAGCAGCCAACAGGACAGGACAAAGAATTCACCCCTCCACTTT.